These 5 T cell receptor beta chains came from one sample sequenced in a study of T cell responses to AZD1222 COVID-19 vaccine. Profiling relied on immunoSEQ multiplex PCR, and the TCRdb table lists in-frame clones only, not all of them. The sample records under 130,000 clones, roughly 90% being singletons. This specimen was peripheral blood, taken on day 0 of AZD1222 vaccination. The receptors come from an adult in good health.

The V and J genes are TRBV6-5 and TRBJ1-3; possible D gene TRBD1, 6 bases. Germline assignment: CDR1 MNHEY and CDR2 SVGAGI. This CDR3 contains 16 residues. Trimming took 0 bases from V and 2 from J, leaving 11 bases between them. The CDR3 spells CASSYSSGTPGNTIYF. In nucleotides, the CDR3 is TGTGCCAGCAGTTACTCGTCCGGGACACCTGGAAACACCATATATTTT.

The genes are TRBV5-1 and TRBJ1-4, with D uncertain. Trimming removed 0 bases from V and 0 bases from J, with 9 bases in between. CDR3 size: 16 residues. CDR1 and CDR2 from the germline V gene are SGHRS and YFSETQ. The CDR3 nucleotides read TGCGCCAGCAGCTTGGACAGTCCTGCAACTAATGAAAAACTGTTTTTT. Residues: CASSLDSPATNEKLFF.

The chain joins TRBV15 to TRBJ2-7, with D unresolved. Trimming cost V 1 base and J 4 bases, with 11 bases left between them. The germline CDR1 and CDR2 sequences are LNHNV and YYDKDF (reference sequence). This CDR3 is built from 14 residues. CDR3 sequence reads: CATSRGGIGYEQYF. The DNA of the CDR3 is TGTGCCACCAGCAGAGGGGGTATCGGGTACGAGCAGTACTTC.

This chain links TRBV7-8 with TRBJ1-4; weak D call: TRBD1 (5 bases). The germline CDR1 and CDR2 sequences are SGHVS and FQNEAQ. The ends were cut back, 1 base at V and 7 bases at J, with 13 bases in the middle. The CDR3 spans 15 residues. CDR3 sequence (DNA): TGTGCCAGCAGCTTAGTAATAGGGGTCGGTGAAAAACTGTTTTTT. Translation: CASSLVIGVGEKLFF.

The rearrangement uses TRBV10-3 and TRBJ2-7; 12 bases agree with TRBD2. CDR1 is ENHRY and CDR2 is SYGVKD in the germline V gene. V lost 6 bases, J lost 3 bases, and 3 bases stayed unmatched. This CDR3 has 14 amino acids. The CDR3 DNA reads TGTGCCATCAGAAAGACTAGCGGGAGCTACGAGCAGTACTTC. It yields the protein CAIRKTSGSYEQYF.